These 26 T cell receptor beta chains were all obtained from the same sample, sequenced in a study of blood T cell repertoires in COVID-19. Some clones are missing from TCRdb's copy, which holds only in-frame ones; the method was immunoSEQ multiplex PCR. The profile covers more than 85,000 clones, with around 76% appearing a single time and 3.8% taken by the ten largest. Input material: peripheral blood. These receptors were taken from a woman at least 80 years old with acute or convalescent COVID-19.

V is TRBV12-3 or TRBV12-4 and J is TRBJ1-1; D unclear. CDR3 length: 12 amino acids. Trimming stripped 1 base from V and 11 bases from J, with 11 bases between. The CDR3 is CASSLDEREAFF. CDR3 bases: TGTGCCAGCAGTTTAGATGAGAGGGAGGCTTTCTTT.

This clone was recorded once. This sequence joins TRBV20-1 and TRBJ1-2; tentatively, D is TRBD1 (6 bases). CDR3 length equals 14 residues. Trimming shortened V by 4 bases and J by 4 bases, and 16 bases separated the two germline ends. Germline loops: CDR1 DFQATT, CDR2 SNEGSKA (reference sequence). Here the CDR3 DNA reads TGCAGTGCTATTGAGGACAGCAACCTCTATGGCTACACCTTC. Translating it yields CSAIEDSNLYGYTF.

This chain uses TRBV7-9 with TRBJ1-1; no reliable D call. Germline CDR1 and CDR2: SEHNR and FQNEAQ (reference sequence). V was shortened by 7 bases and J by 1 base, with 10 bases between the two germline ends. CDR3 length: 13 amino acids. The CDR3 here is CASKSPGNTEAFF. The DNA for the CDR3 is TGTGCCAGCAAGAGCCCAGGGAACACTGAAGCTTTCTTT. Filled out from reference TRBV7-9 and TRBJ1-1, the complete variable domain reads DTGVSQNPRHKITKRGQNVTFRCDPISEHNRLYWYRQTLGQGPEFLTYFQNEAQLEKSRLLSDRFSAERPKGSFSTLEIQRTEQGDSAMYLCASKSPGNTEAFFGQGTRLTVV.

This clone has only a few counts. V usage is TRBV19 and J usage is TRBJ1-2; 8 bases line up with TRBD1. The CDR3 extends over 15 amino acids. CDR1 and CDR2 (germline): LNHDA, SQIVND (reference sequence). V lost 1 base to trimming and J lost 6 bases; unmatched junction nucleotides: 7. CDR3 amino acids: CASSIAQQGVDGYTF. The CDR3 DNA reads as TGTGCCAGTAGTATAGCCCAACAGGGGGTCGATGGCTACACCTTC.

This sequence joins TRBV7-9 and TRBJ2-2; 8 positions agree with TRBD2. V lost 5 bases, J lost 5 bases, and 10 bases stayed unmatched. The CDR3 is made up of 16 amino acids. Germline CDR1 is SEHNR and CDR2 is FQNEAQ (reference sequence). The CDR3 here is CASSPGGVPVTGELFF. The DNA for the CDR3 is TGTGCCAGCAGCCCCGGGGGGGTCCCGGTAACCGGGGAGCTGTTTTTT.

This rearrangement joins TRBV19 to TRBJ1-2, with a weak D call TRBD1 (5 bases). Trimming took off 6 bases at V and 0 bases at J, with 11 bases between the two ends. From germline, CDR1 is LNHDA and CDR2 SQIVND (reference sequence). CDR3 size: 14 residues. CDR3 bases: TGTGCCAGTAGAGAAGGAGGGGCTAACTATGGCTACACCTTC. It specifies CASREGGANYGYTF.

This sequence joins TRBV21-1 and TRBJ1-1; the tabulated D call, TRBD1, remains unverified against the DNA. TRBV21-1 is marked as a pseudogene. CDR3 length equals 14 residues. The CDR3 loop reads CASSSGQGRPEAFF. The CDR3, as DNA: TGTGCCAGCAGCAGTGGACAGGGGAGGCCTGAAGCTTTCTTT.

The CDR3 loop reads CASSTTHSSGNTIYF. The DNA for the CDR3 is TGTGCCAGTAGTACCACCCATAGCTCTGGAAACACCATATATTTT. The chain uses TRBV19 and TRBJ1-3; D remains ambiguous. V gave up 4 bases and J gave up 0 bases, with 10 bases separating them. The germline V gene has CDR1 LNHDA and CDR2 SQIVND (reference sequence). The CDR3 consists of 15 residues.

The chain recombines TRBV5-1 with TRBJ2-3; 14 bases match TRBD2. This CDR3 contains 16 residues. Unmatched junction bases numbered 3, after V lost 4 bases and J lost 2 bases. Germline V gene lookup returns CDR1 SGHRS and CDR2 YFSETQ. The chain's CDR3 is CASSEGLAGATDTQYF. The CDR3 DNA is TGCGCCAGCAGCGAGGGACTAGCGGGGGCCACAGATACGCAGTATTTT.

This clone was seen more than once but under ten times. The gene calls are TRBV10-1 and TRBJ2-2; maybe TRBD1 (5 bases). Trimming took off 7 bases at V and 2 bases at J, with 11 bases between the two ends. The CDR3 is 14 residues long. CDR1 is WNHNN and CDR2 is SYGVQD in the germline V gene (reference sequence). The CDR3 spells CASTSGLNTGELFF. DNA for the CDR3: TGCGCCAGCACGTCAGGGCTCAACACCGGGGAGCTGTTTTTT.

V and J are TRBV5-1 and TRBJ2-2; D is perhaps TRBD2 (6 bases). Trimming took 4 bases from V and 3 from J, leaving 16 bases between them. The length of the CDR3 is 16 residues. Germline CDR1 is SGHRS and CDR2 is YFSETQ. CDR3 loop: CASSLSGTLYTGELFF. CDR3 nucleotides: TGCGCCAGCAGCCTTTCCGGGACTCTCTACACCGGGGAGCTGTTTTTT. The whole variable domain, remainder taken from reference TRBV5-1 and TRBJ2-2, is KAGVTQTPRYLIKTRGQQVTLSCSPISGHRSVSWYQQTPGQGLQFLFEYFSETQRNKGNFPGRFSGRQFSNSRSEMNVSTLELGDSALYLCASSLSGTLYTGELFFGEGSRLTVL.

This clone was seen a handful of times. The chain is built from TRBV21-1 and TRBJ1-5; TRBD1 was called by the table and not checked on the DNA. TRBV21-1 is labeled a pseudogene. The length of the CDR3 is 16 residues. The CDR3 sequence is CASSSRGNLSNQPQHF. For the CDR3, the DNA is TGTGCCAGCAGCTCAAGGGGTAACCTCTCCAATCAGCCCCAGCATTTT.

V is TRBV4-3 and J is TRBJ2-6; the D is unclear. The CDR3 is made up of 19 amino acids. The germline gives CDR1 LGHNA, CDR2 YSLEER. V shed 0 bases and J shed 0 bases, with 15 bases lying between them. This CDR3 is CASSQEAGQHFSGANVLTF. DNA of the CDR3: TGCGCCAGCAGCCAAGAGGCAGGTCAGCACTTCTCTGGGGCCAACGTCCTGACTTTC.

The rearrangement joins TRBV6-5 to TRBJ2-2; a weak D match, TRBD1 (5 bases). CDR3 length: 14 residues. CDR1 is MNHEY, CDR2 SVGAGI, per germline. Trimming cost V 6 bases and J 6 bases, with 14 bases left between them. The chain's CDR3 is CASRAGSSSGELFF. DNA for the CDR3: TGTGCCAGCAGGGCAGGGTCATCGTCCGGGGAGCTGTTTTTT.

The CDR3 coding sequence is TGTGCCAGCATAGCGGGAGCGGGAGAGACCCAGTACTTC. Its translation is CASIAGAGETQYF. The genes are TRBV6-5 and TRBJ2-5; 9 bases map to TRBD2. The CDR3 runs to 13 residues. After removal of 7 bases from V and 4 bases from J, the junction contained 4 bases not matched to a gene. CDR1 and CDR2 (germline): MNHEY, SVGAGI.

The V and J genes are TRBV29-1 and TRBJ1-3; tentatively, D is TRBD1 (5 bases). This CDR3 has 13 amino acids. V gave up 3 bases and J gave up 5 bases, with 11 bases separating them. Germline V gene data show CDR1 as SQVTM and CDR2 as ANQGSEA. The CDR3 reads CSVEKTDRNTIYF. CDR3 sequence (DNA): TGCAGCGTTGAGAAGACAGATAGAAACACCATATATTTT.

The rearrangement links TRBV5-1 to TRBJ1-4, with D unclear. Germline values: CDR1 SGHRS, CDR2 YFSETQ. The CDR3 is made up of 15 amino acids. V was trimmed by 2 bases and J by 8 bases, leaving 16 bases between them. DNA for the CDR3: TGCGCCAGCAGCTTCGGCCGGGAGGGATTCGAAAAACTGTTTTTT. Its translation is CASSFGREGFEKLFF.

This clone has a single count. The chain joins TRBV5-6 to TRBJ2-7; D is undetermined. The CDR3 runs to 12 residues. Germline V gene sequence: CDR1 SGHDT, CDR2 YYEEEE. The V and J ends lost 3 bases and 5 bases respectively, with 9 bases between them. The CDR3 bases are TGTGCCAGCAGCTCTTACATCGACGAGCAGTACTTC. This codes for CASSSYIDEQYF.

There are a few counts of this clone. The chain links TRBV11-2 to TRBJ2-1, with D uncertain. Germline V gene sequence: CDR1 SGHAT, CDR2 FQNNGV. The CDR3 totals 16 residues. The V gene lost 5 bases and the J gene lost 0 bases, with 14 bases spanning the gap. The CDR3 reads CASSLRGLTSYNEQFF. The CDR3 DNA sequence: TGTGCCAGCAGCCTCCGTGGCCTCACCTCCTACAATGAGCAGTTCTTC.

This rearrangement joins TRBV11-2 to TRBJ2-1, with D uncertain. This CDR3 comprises 14 residues. Germline values: CDR1 SGHAT, CDR2 FQNNGV. Trimming cost V 5 bases and J 2 bases, with 10 bases left between them. The DNA of the CDR3 is TGTGCCAGCAGCCGTAGCTGGACCTACAATGAGCAGTTCTTC. Translating it yields CASSRSWTYNEQFF.

The gene calls are TRBV21-1 and TRBJ1-2; TRBD1, the table's D call, was not compared with the DNA. TRBV21-1 is tagged as a pseudogene. The CDR3 runs 15 residues. The CDR3 sequence: CASSKEEQDDYGYTF. As DNA, the CDR3 is TGTGCCAGCAGCAAAGAAGAACAGGATGACTATGGCTACACCTTC.

The chain carries TRBV19 and TRBJ2-6; TRBD2 aligns across 8 bases. Trimming at V came to 5 bases and at J to 2 bases, leaving 14 bases not matched to a gene. Germline V gene data show CDR1 as LNHDA and CDR2 as SQIVND (reference sequence). This CDR3 comprises 19 residues. CDR3 sequence: CASSPHWNSGRTGANVLTF. In DNA, the CDR3 is TGTGCCAGTAGTCCACACTGGAACAGCGGGAGAACTGGGGCCAACGTCCTGACTTTC.

The table lists this clone with a few counts. The chain uses TRBV7-9 and TRBJ2-7, with a weak D call TRBD1 (6 bases). Germline V gene data show CDR1 as SEHNR and CDR2 as FQNEAQ (reference sequence). The CDR3 totals 15 residues. V was cut by 2 bases and J by 5 bases, with 16 bases left in between. In nucleotides, the CDR3 is TGTGCCAGCAGCTTATATACACAGGGAAGCCACGAGCAGTACTTC. Its translation: CASSLYTQGSHEQYF.

This clone has just a few counts. The V gene is TRBV11-2, the J gene TRBJ2-1; 9 nucleotides agree with TRBD1. The length of the CDR3 is 17 residues. From germline, CDR1 is SGHAT and CDR2 FQNNGV. V was clipped by 3 bases and J by 13 bases; unmatched bases: 19. The CDR3 protein is CASSFNRDRAVIGGQFF. CDR3 in DNA: TGTGCCAGCAGCTTTAACCGGGACAGGGCTGTAATTGGGGGCCAGTTCTTC. The full variable domain, completed using reference TRBV11-2 and TRBJ2-1, is EAGVAQSPRYKIIEKRQSVAFWCNPISGHATLYWYQQILGQGPKLLIQFQNNGVVDDSQLPKDRFSAERLKGVDSTLKIQPAKLEDSAVYLCASSFNRDRAVIGGQFFGPGTRLTVL.

The chain has TRBV2 and TRBJ1-3, with no clear D. The length of the CDR3 is 14 residues. Germline V gives CDR1 SNHLY, CDR2 FYNNEI. V lost 2 bases, J lost 0 bases, and 5 bases lay in between. CDR3 nucleotides: TGTGCCAGCAGTGAAATAGCCTCTGGAAACACCATATATTTT. Translation: CASSEIASGNTIYF. Full variable domain (remainder filled in from reference TRBV2 and TRBJ1-3): EPEVTQTPSHQVTQMGQEVILRCVPISNHLYFYWYRQILGQKVEFLVSFYNNEISEKSEIFDDQFSVERPDGSNFTLKIRSTKLEDSAMYFCASSEIASGNTIYFGEGSWLTVV.

This chain joins TRBV30 and TRBJ1-2; D not resolved. V was cut by 2 bases and J by 0 bases, with 7 bases left in between. This CDR3 spans 13 amino acids. From germline, CDR1 is GTSNPN and CDR2 SVGIG (reference sequence). The CDR3 bases are TGTGCCTGGAGTTCACTTACTAACTATGGCTACACCTTC. It is translated as CAWSSLTNYGYTF.